These 8 T cell receptor beta chains were all obtained from the same sample, sequenced in a study of CD8+ T cells in alopecia areata. Indicated treatment: oral pan-JAK inhibitor, 5-10 mg twice daily. RNA extraction and reverse transcription yielded cDNA as sequencing template. Profiled with immunoSEQ multiplex PCR; TCRdb holds only in-frame clones, not every one. The table includes about 180,000 clones, 50% to 65% detected once. Sample: CD8+ T cells sorted from blood, taken at week 24, from a patient treated with tofacitinib. The receptors were gathered from a human donor with alopecia areata.

Only one count was recorded for this clone. CDR3 DNA sequence: TGTGCCAGCAGCTTAGCCAGCAGGGGCACTGAAGCTTTCTTT. Its protein is CASSLASRGTEAFF. This chain connects TRBV7-6 to TRBJ1-1; D may be TRBD1 (6 bases). Germline values: CDR1 SGHVS, CDR2 FNYEAQ. Trimming shortened V by 0 bases and J by 4 bases, and 9 bases separated the two germline ends. This CDR3 spans 14 amino acids.

The V gene is TRBV30, the J gene TRBJ2-2, with 12 positions matching TRBD2. V lost 5 bases, J lost 6 bases, and 4 bases stayed unmatched. Per the germline V gene, CDR1 is GTSNPN and CDR2 is SVGIG (reference sequence). The CDR3 consists of 14 residues. The CDR3 spells CAWDGTSGPGELFF. CDR3 nucleotides: TGTGCCTGGGACGGGACTAGCGGGCCCGGGGAGCTGTTTTTT.

Of note for this clone: Distinct nucleotide sequences in the sample also encode this CDR3. J is TRBJ1-2 and V is TRBV29-1; D perhaps matches TRBD1 (5 bases). With 8 bases removed from V and 3 bases from J, the gap between germline ends came to 10 bases. The germline CDR1 and CDR2 sequences are SQVTM and ANQGSEA. The CDR3 contains 11 residues. CDR3 loop: CSTRVDYGYTF. CDR3 sequence (DNA): TGCAGCACCAGGGTAGACTATGGCTACACCTTC.

The chain employs TRBV5-1 and TRBJ2-5, with D possibly TRBD1 on 6 matching bases. Germline lookup yields CDR1 SGHRS and CDR2 YFSETQ. CDR3 length equals 14 residues. V was shortened by 1 base and J by 2 bases, with 9 bases between the two germline ends. In DNA, the CDR3 is TGCGCCAGCAGCTTGCCAGGGGATCAAGAGACCCAGTACTTC. The encoded protein is CASSLPGDQETQYF.

V usage is TRBV27 and J usage is TRBJ1-5; no clear D. V gave up 3 bases and J gave up 2 bases, with 17 bases separating them. Germline CDR1 MNHEY, CDR2 SMNVEV (reference sequence). This CDR3 is 17 amino acids long. Here the CDR3 DNA reads TGTGCCAGCAGTTTCGTCGGATCCCTTGGCGGCAATCAGCCCCAGCATTTT. Its protein is CASSFVGSLGGNQPQHF.

This clone was detected only a few times. This chain joins TRBV5-6 and TRBJ1-2, with 8 positions matching TRBD1. The V segment lost 4 bases and the J segment 5 bases; nucleotides outside the gene matches: 10. CDR1 is SGHDT, CDR2 YYEEEE, per germline. This CDR3 contains 15 residues. CDR3 sequence: CASSVRTGSVYGYTF. The CDR3 DNA reads as TGTGCCAGCAGCGTCAGGACAGGGAGCGTATATGGCTACACCTTC. Combining the CDR3 with reference TRBV5-6 and TRBJ1-2 gives the whole variable domain DAGVTQSPTHLIKTRGQQVTLRCSPKSGHDTVSWYQQALGQGPQFIFQYYEEEERQRGNFPDRFSGHQFPNYSSELNVNALLLGDSALYLCASSVRTGSVYGYTFGSGTRLTVV.

This rearrangement joins TRBV27 to TRBJ1-1; TRBD1 agrees at 12 bases. Unmatched junction bases numbered 15, after V lost 6 bases and J lost 1 base. From germline, CDR1 is MNHEY and CDR2 SMNVEV (reference sequence). The CDR3 totals 19 residues. CDR3 sequence (DNA): TGTGCCAGCAGCTTGCGAGGGGCGGGACAGGGGGCGAAGAACACTGAAGCTTTCTTT. This gives the protein CASSLRGAGQGAKNTEAFF.

This clone is a singleton in its sample. This sequence joins TRBV29-1 and TRBJ2-7; TRBD2 aligns across 10 bases. Losses at the gene ends were 1 base for V and 3 bases for J; bases not matched to a gene: 3. The CDR3 extends over 14 amino acids. Looked up from germline, CDR1 is SQVTM and CDR2 is ANQGSEA. In DNA, the CDR3 is TGCAGCGTTGAAGGGCTAGCGGGGGACTACGAGCAGTACTTC. This codes for CSVEGLAGDYEQYF.